These T cell receptor beta chains were read from a single sample in a study of blood T cell repertoires in COVID-19. Clones were read by immunoSEQ multiplex PCR, and TCRdb kept only the in-frame ones, dropping some. This sample has under 85,000 clones, with about 76% found just once. Sequencing was carried out using peripheral blood. The receptors were gathered from a woman of 80 years or more with active or convalescent COVID-19. Both conserved end residues are part of each CDR3. A D gene is named only where the DNA matches it firmly. Not all rows give a size; the values are once, few, many and, for expanded clones, a class.

v_call	clone_size	j_call	d_call	cdr3_nt	cdr3_aa
TRBV10-1	.	TRBJ2-3	TRBD1	TGCGCCAGCAAATACCGGGACAGGGCGCCCACAGATACGCAGTATTTT	CASKYRDRAPTDTQYF
TRBV2	many	TRBJ2-3	TRBD2	TGTGCCAGCGGCGGGGGGGTCTACGATACGCAGTATTTT	CASGGGVYDTQYF
TRBV4-3	few	TRBJ2-7	TRBD1	TGCGCCAGCCCCGGGGGACAGGGGCCAATCATCCCAACCTACGAGCAGTACTTC	CASPGGQGPIIPTYEQYF
TRBV27	.	TRBJ2-1	TRBD1	TGTGCCAGCAGCCCTTACACAGGGGGCTCCTACAATGAGCAGTTCTTC	CASSPYTGGSYNEQFF
TRBV6-2/TRBV6-3	.	TRBJ2-1	TRBD2	TGTGCCAGCAGTGGGACTAGCGGGGCTAATGAGCAGTTCTTC	CASSGTSGANEQFF
TRBV5-5	.	TRBJ2-5	TRBD1	TGTGCCAGCAGCTTGATTGGGACAGGGATCCAAGAGACCCAGTACTTC	CASSLIGTGIQETQYF
TRBV19	few	TRBJ2-2	.	TGTGCCAGTAGTATCAGGGTGACCGGGGAGCTGTTTTTT	CASSIRVTGELFF
TRBV19	few	TRBJ1-1	TRBD1	TGTGCCAGTACCTCTTTAGGACAGGCGAACACTGAAGCTTTCTTT	CASTSLGQANTEAFF
TRBV5-1	few	TRBJ1-6	TRBD1	TGCGCCAGCAGCGTCATCCCGGGACAGAGTAATTCACCCCTCCACTTT	CASSVIPGQSNSPLHF
TRBV5-1	.	TRBJ2-1	TRBD2	TGCGCCAGCAGCTTGGGAGCGGGGGGCGGAGGTAATGAGCAGTTCTTC	CASSLGAGGGGNEQFF
TRBV5-1	.	TRBJ2-5	TRBD2	TGCGCCAGCAGCTTTACATCTAGCGGGGGAAAAGAGACCCAGTACTTC	CASSFTSSGGKETQYF
TRBV11-2	.	TRBJ2-7	.	TGTGCCAGCAGCTTAGATCAACCGGAGCACGAGCAGTACTTC	CASSLDQPEHEQYF
TRBV30	.	TRBJ1-6	.	TGTGCCTGGAGTGTACCGGGACAATATAATTCACCCCTCCACTTT	CAWSVPGQYNSPLHF
TRBV6-6	.	TRBJ1-4	.	TGTGCCAGCAGCGCAACGGGTGGAGGTGAAAAACTGTTTTTT	CASSATGGGEKLFF
TRBV4-3	once	TRBJ2-3	TRBD1	TGCGCCAGCAGCCAAGATGGGTCGGGGACAGAGGATACGCAGTATTTT	CASSQDGSGTEDTQYF
TRBV6-1	.	TRBJ2-2	TRBD1	TGTGCCAGCAGTGAGGGACAGGCCTCAACCGGGGAGCTGTTTTTT	CASSEGQASTGELFF
TRBV21-1	.	TRBJ2-3	.	TGTGCCAGCAGCAAAGTCCTAGCGGGGATAACTAGCACAGATACGCAGTATTTT	CASSKVLAGITSTDTQYF
TRBV12-3/TRBV12-4	.	TRBJ2-5	.	TGTGCCAGCAGTTTAGTACAGCAAGAGACCCAGTACTTC	CASSLVQQETQYF
TRBV5-1	.	TRBJ1-2	.	TGCGCCAGCAGCTTGGCATCCAGGTCTTACTATGGCTACACCTTC	CASSLASRSYYGYTF
TRBV5-5	.	TRBJ1-4	.	TGTGCCAGCAGCTTGGACGGGAATGAAAAACTGTTTTTT	CASSLDGNEKLFF
TRBV28	.	TRBJ2-4	.	TGTGCCAGCAGCCCCCCCGGGACAACAAGCAAAAACATTCAGTACTTC	CASSPPGTTSKNIQYF
TRBV6-5	.	TRBJ2-1	.	TGTGCCAGTACGACAGGAACCTACAATGAGCAGTTCTTC	CASTTGTYNEQFF
TRBV5-1	.	TRBJ1-1	TRBD1	TGCGCCAGCAGCTTGGCCTCCAGGGGGACCACTGAAGCTTTCTTT	CASSLASRGTTEAFF
TRBV7-8	.	TRBJ2-7	TRBD2	TGTGCCAGCAGCGCCCGTGTTAGCGGGGGGTCCTACGAGCAGTACTTC	CASSARVSGGSYEQYF
TRBV7-2	.	TRBJ1-1	.	TGTGCCAGCCGTACCTTAGACACTGAAGCTTTCTTT	CASRTLDTEAFF
TRBV6-5	.	TRBJ1-1	TRBD1	TGTGCCAGCAGTTACTCGACAGGGGATACTGAAGCTTTCTTT	CASSYSTGDTEAFF
TRBV10-3	.	TRBJ2-6	TRBD1	TGTGCCACTCAGACAGGGTACGGGGCCAACGTCCTGACTTTC	CATQTGYGANVLTF
TRBV27	.	TRBJ2-1	TRBD2	TGTGCCAGCAGTCCCGGACTAGCTAATAATGAGCAGTTCTTC	CASSPGLANNEQFF
TRBV6-6	.	TRBJ2-2	TRBD1	TGTGCCAGTACTAACAGGGGGGTCACCGGGGAGCTGTTTTTT	CASTNRGVTGELFF
TRBV30	.	TRBJ1-5	.	TGTGCCTGGGCCTTCGGGGATAGCAATCAGCCCCAGCATTTT	CAWAFGDSNQPQHF